This T cell receptor beta chain was sequenced in a study of blood T cell repertoires in COVID-19. On the study more broadly: The origin of the acute and convalescent COVID-19 samples was the United States, Italy and Spain.

This clone was seen once. Authors' processing steps: It was from reference gene primer amplification that nucleated cell counts were estimated. The table came from immunoSEQ multiplex PCR; TCRdb's copy has only in-frame clones and leaves some out. For V, J and clone size, that table is used; D and trimming come from the DNA. Of around 430,000 clones in the sample, around 88% were seen once. One Seattle source followed patients from active infection through their disease course. Sequencing used peripheral blood. The source of this sequence is a woman aged 50 to 60 with COVID-19, enrolled during active disease.

CDR3 nucleotides: TGTGCCAGTACCGATGACAGGGCTGGAAACACCATATATTTT. It is translated as CASTDDRAGNTIYF. This chain links TRBV19 with TRBJ1-3; 7 bases align to TRBD1. Germline values: CDR1 LNHDA, CDR2 SQIVND (reference sequence). The trim removed 7 bases at V and 2 bases at J, leaving 5 bases unmatched. The CDR3 totals 14 residues.